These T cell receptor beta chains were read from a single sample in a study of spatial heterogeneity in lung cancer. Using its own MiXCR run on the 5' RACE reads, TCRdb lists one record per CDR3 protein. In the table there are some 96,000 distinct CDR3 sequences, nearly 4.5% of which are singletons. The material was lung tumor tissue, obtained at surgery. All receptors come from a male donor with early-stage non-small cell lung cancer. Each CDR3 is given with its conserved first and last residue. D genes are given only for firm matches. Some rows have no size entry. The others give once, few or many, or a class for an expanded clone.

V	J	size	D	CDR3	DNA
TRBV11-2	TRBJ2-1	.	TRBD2	CASSPRSGMLVGEQFF	TGTGCCAGCAGCCCCCGAAGCGGGATGCTTGTCGGTGAGCAGTTCTTC
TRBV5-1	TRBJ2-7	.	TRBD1	CASSLAGGPLEQYF	TGCGCCAGCAGCTTGGCAGGGGGTCCCCTCGAGCAGTACTTC
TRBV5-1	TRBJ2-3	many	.	CASSLALGERITDTQYF	TGCGCCAGCAGCTTGGCCCTAGGGGAAAGGATTACAGATACGCAGTATTTT
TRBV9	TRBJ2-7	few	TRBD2	CASSVDVAGDREQYF	TGTGCCAGCAGCGTAGATGTAGCGGGAGACCGGGAGCAGTACTTC
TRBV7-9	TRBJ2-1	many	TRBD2	CASSPGGADDEQFF	TGTGCCAGCAGTCCGGGAGGGGCGGATGATGAGCAGTTCTTC
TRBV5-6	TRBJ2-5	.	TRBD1	CASRPGQQQETQYF	TGTGCCAGCAGACCGGGACAGCAACAAGAGACCCAGTACTTC
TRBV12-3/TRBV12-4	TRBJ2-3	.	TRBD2	CASSTLAGGLTNTQYF	TGTGCCAGCAGTACCCTAGCGGGAGGGCTCACAAATACGCAGTATTTT
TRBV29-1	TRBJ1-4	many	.	CSVPEEEKLFF	TGCAGCGTTCCCGAGGAGGAAAAACTGTTTTTT
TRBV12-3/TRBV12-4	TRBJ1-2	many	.	CASSLTGPHYGYTF	TGTGCCAGCAGTTTAACTGGGCCCCACTATGGCTACACCTTC
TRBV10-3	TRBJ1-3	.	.	CAISDLQGMTGNTIYF	TGTGCCATCAGTGATTTACAGGGCATGACTGGAAACACCATATATTTT
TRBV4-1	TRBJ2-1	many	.	CASSQDGSWEQFF	TGCGCCAGCAGCCAAGATGGCAGTTGGGAGCAGTTCTTC
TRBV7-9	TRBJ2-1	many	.	CASSRLWEQFF	TGTGCCAGCAGCCGCCTCTGGGAGCAGTTCTTC
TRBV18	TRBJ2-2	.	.	CAGSPQLHLNTGELFF	TGTGCCGGCTCACCTCAGCTGCACTTGAACACCGGGGAGCTGTTTTTT
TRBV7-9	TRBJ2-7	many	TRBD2	CASSASGVMYEQYF	TGTGCCAGCTCAGCTAGCGGAGTTATGTACGAGCAGTACTTC
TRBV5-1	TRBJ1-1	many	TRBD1	CASSLSQGGNTEAFF	TGCGCCAGCAGCTTGAGTCAGGGGGGCAACACTGAAGCTTTCTTT
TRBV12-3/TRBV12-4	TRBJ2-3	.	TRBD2	CASSSARLAGGEDTQYF	TGTGCCAGCAGTTCCGCCCGACTAGCGGGAGGGGAAGATACGCAGTATTTT
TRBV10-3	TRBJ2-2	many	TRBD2	CAISGTSGGTGELFF	TGTGCCATCAGTGGAACTAGCGGAGGGACCGGGGAGCTGTTTTTT
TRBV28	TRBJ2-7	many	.	CASSLGPIEQYF	TGTGCCAGCAGTCTCGGACCAATCGAGCAGTACTTC
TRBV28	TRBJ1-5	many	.	CASSLRGKGLSNQPQHF	TGTGCCAGCAGTTTACGGGGGAAGGGCTTAAGCAATCAGCCCCAGCATTTT
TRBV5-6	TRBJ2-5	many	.	CASSLDRTQETQYF	TGTGCCAGCAGCCTGGACAGAACTCAAGAGACCCAGTACTTC
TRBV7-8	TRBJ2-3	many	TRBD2	CASRGRESGTDTQYF	TGTGCCAGCAGGGGGCGGGAGTCAGGCACAGATACGCAGTATTTT
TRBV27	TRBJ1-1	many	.	CASSITGYTEAFF	TGTGCCAGCAGTATTACAGGGTACACTGAAGCTTTCTTT
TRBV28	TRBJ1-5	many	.	CASRPTGRPNQPQHF	TGTGCCAGCAGACCGACAGGAAGGCCCAATCAGCCCCAGCATTTT
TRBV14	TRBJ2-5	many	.	CASSPTEETQYF	TGTGCCAGCAGTCCGACCGAAGAGACCCAGTACTTC
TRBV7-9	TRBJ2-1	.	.	CASSPNEEQFF	TGTGCCAGCAGCCCCAATGAGGAGCAGTTCTTC
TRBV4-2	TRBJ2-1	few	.	CASSQGGSSSYNEQFF	TGTGCCAGCAGCCAAGGGGGGTCGAGCTCCTACAATGAGCAGTTCTTC
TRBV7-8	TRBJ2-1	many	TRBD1	CASSRDRAGGLNEQFF	TGTGCCAGCAGCCGAGACAGGGCAGGGGGCTTGAATGAGCAGTTCTTC
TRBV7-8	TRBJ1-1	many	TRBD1	CASSLRQGTEAFF	TGTGCCAGCAGTCTGAGACAGGGCACTGAAGCTTTCTTT
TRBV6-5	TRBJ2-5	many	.	CASSYGGNQQETQYF	TGTGCCAGCAGTTACGGAGGGAATCAACAAGAGACCCAGTACTTC
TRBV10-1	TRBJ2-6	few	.	CASSPPGANVLTF	TGCGCCAGCAGCCCACCGGGGGCCAACGTCCTGACTTTC
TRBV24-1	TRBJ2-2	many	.	CATSDSPGELFF	TGTGCCACCAGTGATTCTCCAGGGGAGCTGTTTTTT
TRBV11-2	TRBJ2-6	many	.	CASSQSSTGANVLTF	TGTGCCAGCAGCCAAAGCTCGACTGGGGCCAACGTCCTGACTTTC
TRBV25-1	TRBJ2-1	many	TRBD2	CASSEFLLAGVNEQFF	TGTGCCAGCAGTGAATTTTTACTAGCGGGAGTCAATGAGCAGTTCTTC
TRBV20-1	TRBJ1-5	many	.	CSAYSGVGDQPQHF	TGCAGTGCCTATTCCGGGGTCGGAGATCAGCCCCAGCATTTT
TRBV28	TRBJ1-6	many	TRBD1	CASSLPTGDRRSSPLHF	TGTGCCAGCAGTTTACCTACAGGGGATAGGCGGAGTTCACCCCTCCACTTT